Presented here are 30 T cell receptor beta chains from one specimen sequenced in a study of cytomegalovirus exposure and HLA in healthy donors. The primer mix had 60 Vbeta and 13 Jbeta primers. The data were produced by immunoSEQ multiplex PCR, yet TCRdb's version contains in-frame clones alone and is incomplete. Altogether 110,000 to 150,000 clones are present, almost 80% being singletons, with the ten largest covering approximately 0.9%. Sequenced sample: PBMCs. These receptors came from a man aged 18-30 years in good health and CMV-seronegative.

A few counts support this clone. This chain connects TRBV11-2 to TRBJ2-1, with a weak D call TRBD1 (8 bases). Looked up from germline, CDR1 is SGHAT and CDR2 is FQNNGV. V was trimmed by 2 bases and J by 9 bases, leaving 11 bases between them. This CDR3 has 13 residues. As DNA, the CDR3 is TGTGCCAGCAGCTTAAACAGGGGGGGTGAGCAGTTCTTC. Protein product: CASSLNRGGEQFF.

The rearrangement links TRBV9 to TRBJ1-6, with 7 bases matching TRBD1. This CDR3 contains 14 residues. Germline loops: CDR1 SGDLS, CDR2 YYNGEE. The junction had 2 bases not matched to a gene; V was cut back by 4 bases and J by 4 bases. The DNA of the CDR3 is TGTGCCAGCAGCTCGGGACAGTATAATTCACCCCTCCACTTT. Its translation: CASSSGQYNSPLHF.

This rearrangement joins TRBV7-2 to TRBJ1-2; D unresolved. The CDR3 runs 13 residues. Per germline, CDR1 SGHTA and CDR2 FQGNSA. Trimming shortened V by 1 base and J by 4 bases, and 7 bases separated the two germline ends. The CDR3 region is CASSLGAFYGYTF. The DNA for the CDR3 is TGTGCCAGCAGCTTAGGGGCATTCTATGGCTACACCTTC.

The genes are TRBV5-1 and TRBJ1-2; possibly TRBD1 for D (6 bases). There are 15 residues in the CDR3. The germline V gene encodes CDR1 SGHRS and CDR2 YFSETQ. Deletions cut 0 bases from V and 3 bases from J, with 12 bases between. The CDR3 reads CASSLAGALDYGYTF. DNA for the CDR3: TGCGCCAGCAGCTTGGCAGGGGCTTTGGACTATGGCTACACCTTC.

This clone was detected a few times. The CDR3 DNA is TGTGCCAGCAGCTTGGGGAGGTTAGATACGCAGTATTTT. Translating it yields CASSLGRLDTQYF. This chain links TRBV11-3 with TRBJ2-3; perhaps TRBD2 as D (6 bases). Deletions cut 3 bases from V and 5 bases from J, with 9 bases between. Per germline, CDR1 SGHNT and CDR2 YENEEA. The CDR3 totals 13 residues.

The chain recombines TRBV5-1 with TRBJ1-2; no clear D gene. The V and J ends lost 0 bases and 4 bases respectively, with 10 bases between them. CDR1 is SGHRS, CDR2 YFSETQ, per germline. CDR3 length equals 14 residues. CDR3 loop: CASSLGPELYGYTF. CDR3 coding DNA: TGCGCCAGCAGCTTGGGCCCGGAGCTCTATGGCTACACCTTC.

This chain connects TRBV7-6 to TRBJ2-6; D is possibly TRBD1 (6 bases). V was shortened by 6 bases and J by 0 bases, with 12 bases between the two germline ends. The CDR3 runs 16 residues. CDR1 and CDR2 (germline): SGHVS, FNYEAQ. CDR3 DNA sequence: TGTGCCAGCAGTCTTGGACAGCCCTCTGGGGCCAACGTCCTGACTTTC. Encoded protein: CASSLGQPSGANVLTF. Supplemented by reference TRBV7-6 and TRBJ2-6, the full variable domain reads GAGVSQSPRYKVTKRGQDVALRCDPISGHVSLYWYRQALGQGPEFLTYFNYEAQQDKSGLPNDRFSAERPEGSISTLTIQRTEQRDSAMYRCASSLGQPSGANVLTFGAGSRLTVL.

This chain uses TRBV6-5 with TRBJ1-1; D not resolved. The CDR3 length is 12 residues. V was shortened by 7 bases and J by 2 bases, with 8 bases between the two germline ends. Germline V lookup: CDR1 MNHEY, CDR2 SVGAGI. CDR3 sequence (DNA): TGTGCCAGCATATCTCTCAACACTGAAGCTTTCTTT. This encodes CASISLNTEAFF.

This clone was recorded once. This sequence joins TRBV6-6 and TRBJ1-4, with TRBD1 as a possible D gene (5 bases). CDR3 size: 15 residues. V gave up 2 bases and J gave up 7 bases, with 14 bases separating them. From germline, CDR1 is MNHNY and CDR2 SVGAGI (reference sequence). The CDR3 coding sequence is TGTGCCAGCAGTTACCTCAGGGTTACGGGTGAAAAACTGTTTTTT. It codes for CASSYLRVTGEKLFF.

The gene calls are TRBV5-6 and TRBJ2-1, with D maybe TRBD2 (5 bases). The CDR3 is 16 residues long. The V end lost 0 bases, the J end lost 3 bases, and 13 bases lay between the germline ends. Looked up from germline, CDR1 is SGHDT and CDR2 is YYEEEE. The CDR3 DNA sequence: TGTGCCAGCAGCTTGGACCTCCAGCGGAACTACAATGAGCAGTTCTTC. Protein: CASSLDLQRNYNEQFF.

Here the CDR3 reads CASSLGGRPPQHF. The CDR3 region has the DNA TGCGCCAGCAGCTTGGGTGGGAGACCACCCCAGCATTTT. The gene calls are TRBV5-1 and TRBJ1-5; D not resolved. The CDR3 consists of 13 residues. Trimming pared 0 bases from V and 10 bases from J, leaving 11 bases between. CDR1 is SGHRS, CDR2 YFSETQ, per germline.

This CDR3 reads CASSGSGGVTDTQYF. CDR3 sequence (DNA): TGTGCCAGCAGTGGTAGCGGGGGGGTCACAGATACGCAGTATTTT. The V and J genes are TRBV6-1 and TRBJ2-3, with 11 nucleotides matching TRBD2. The CDR3 loop spans 15 amino acids. The V segment lost 4 bases and the J segment 2 bases; nucleotides outside the gene matches: 2. Per germline, CDR1 MNHNS and CDR2 SASEGT.

The rearrangement uses TRBV5-4 and TRBJ1-5; TRBD1 might be the D (5 bases). Trimming pared 4 bases from V and 2 bases from J, leaving 10 bases between. Germline loops: CDR1 SGHNT, CDR2 YYREEE (reference sequence). CDR3 length equals 14 residues. This CDR3 reads CASSAGGGNQPQHF. For the CDR3, the DNA is TGTGCCAGCAGCGCGGGGGGGGGCAATCAGCCCCAGCATTTT.

This chain uses TRBV5-4 with TRBJ2-5; 7 bases fit TRBD1. TRBJ2-7 matches the DNA end more closely, so the J call is doubtful. This CDR3 region has 15 residues. Looked up from germline, CDR1 is SGHNT and CDR2 is YYREEE (reference sequence). The CDR3 here is CASSPTGPSSYEQYF. The CDR3 nucleotides are TGTGCCAGCAGCCCGACAGGGCCTAGCTCCTACGAGCAGTACTTC.

The chain uses TRBV29-1 and TRBJ2-5; the D gene is possibly TRBD1 (6 bases). Per the germline V gene, CDR1 is SQVTM and CDR2 is ANQGSEA. Trimming shortened V by 0 bases and J by 5 bases, and 13 bases separated the two germline ends. CDR3 length equals 14 residues. Written as DNA, the CDR3 is TGCAGCGTTGAAGAACTGGGGCAGGGGGAGACCCAGTACTTC. This codes for CSVEELGQGETQYF.

This chain joins TRBV10-3 and TRBJ1-5; 9 positions match TRBD1. This CDR3 is built from 17 residues. Germline V gene data show CDR1 as ENHRY and CDR2 as SYGVKD. V lost 8 bases and J lost 1; bases outside the gene matches: 12. In nucleotides, the CDR3 is TGTGCCATCTCACAGGGGGCTGTCGGGGGGAGCAATCAGCCCCAGCATTTT. Translated, it gives CAISQGAVGGSNQPQHF.

The genes are TRBV4-2 and TRBJ1-4; D is undetermined. CDR3 length: 17 residues. V lost 4 bases and J 0 bases, leaving 15 bases between the germline ends. CDR1 is LGHNA, CDR2 YNFKEQ, per germline. The CDR3 sequence: CASSPTGSGTTNEKLFF. In DNA form, the CDR3 reads TGTGCCAGCAGCCCCACGGGGTCGGGTACAACTAATGAAAAACTGTTTTTT.

This clone was counted between two and nine times. The chain recombines TRBV5-1 with TRBJ2-2, with 8 bases identical to TRBD1. The CDR3 loop spans 15 amino acids. Germline-derived CDR1 and CDR2 are SGHRS and YFSETQ. The V gene end was trimmed by 2 bases and the J gene end by 6 bases; junction bases not matched to a gene: 6. The CDR3 nucleotides are TGCGCCAGCAGCTTAGGGACAGGCGGCTCCGGGGAGCTGTTTTTT. This codes for CASSLGTGGSGELFF.

The chain links TRBV9 to TRBJ1-6, with TRBD1 as a possible D gene (5 bases). Germline CDR1 SGDLS, CDR2 YYNGEE. The CDR3 runs to 15 residues. Trimming pared 0 bases from V and 9 bases from J, leaving 13 bases between. The CDR3 is CASSVGLQGGSPLHF. The DNA of the CDR3 is TGTGCCAGCAGCGTAGGCCTCCAGGGCGGTTCACCCCTCCACTTT.

The chain uses TRBV5-4 and TRBJ1-1, with 9 bases identical to TRBD1. The ends lost 2 bases at V and 5 bases at J; junction bases unmatched: 7. Germline V gene lookup returns CDR1 SGHNT and CDR2 YYREEE (reference sequence). The CDR3 loop spans 15 amino acids. The CDR3 DNA is TGTGCCAGCAGCTTTCCGGGGGACAGGGTGACTGAAGCTTTCTTT. Protein product: CASSFPGDRVTEAFF.

The V and J genes are TRBV25-1 and TRBJ2-7; D is perhaps TRBD2 (6 bases). Germline CDR1 MGHDK, CDR2 SYGVNS. The CDR3 has 15 amino acids. V lost 6 bases and J 2 bases, leaving 17 bases between the germline ends. CDR3 nucleotides: TGTGCCAGCAGCGCCGCGGGGAGGTTCGCCTACGAGCAGTACTTC. Translation gives CASSAAGRFAYEQYF.

The chain has TRBV5-1 and TRBJ2-1; 10 bases are shared with TRBD1. The J segment lost 4 bases and the V segment lost 5 bases, leaving 6 bases of the junction unmatched. CDR1 and CDR2 from the germline V gene are SGHRS and YFSETQ. The CDR3 is 15 amino acids. CDR3 sequence reads: CASSLGQGGYNEQFF. CDR3 in DNA: TGCGCCAGCAGTCTCGGACAGGGGGGTTACAATGAGCAGTTCTTC.

This clone was observed a single time. The CDR3 nucleotides are TGCGCCAGCAGCCAAGGTCCGACGACAGCATTCTATGGCTACACCTTC. This translates into CASSQGPTTAFYGYTF. V is TRBV4-3 and J is TRBJ1-2; weak D call: TRBD1 (5 bases). Germline V CDR1 and CDR2: LGHNA, YSLEER. The CDR3 spans 16 residues. The V gene lost 1 base and the J gene lost 4 bases, with 16 bases spanning the gap.

The chain recombines TRBV6-5 with TRBJ2-7; D is perhaps TRBD1 (7 bases). The ends were cut back, 6 bases at V and 13 bases at J, with 19 bases in the middle. The length of the CDR3 is 12 residues. Germline V CDR1 and CDR2: MNHEY, SVGAGI. CDR3 nucleotide sequence: TGTGCCAGCAGGAGCAGGGGGAGGAGTGTCTACTTC. Residues: CASRSRGRSVYF.

This chain links TRBV27 with TRBJ2-1, with 9 positions matching TRBD1. The germline CDR1 and CDR2 sequences are MNHEY and SMNVEV (reference sequence). The CDR3 length is 14 residues. Trimming cost V 4 bases and J 6 bases; bases outside gene matches: 4. CDR3 loop: CASSSRDRVNEQFF. The DNA of the CDR3 is TGTGCCAGCAGTTCCCGGGACAGGGTCAATGAGCAGTTCTTC.

The count of this clone is one. J is TRBJ2-7 and V is TRBV30; perhaps TRBD1 as D (6 bases). This CDR3 has 15 residues. Deletions cut 2 bases from V and 3 bases from J, with 17 bases between. Germline CDR1 reads GTSNPN; CDR2 reads SVGIG (reference sequence). CDR3 sequence (DNA): TGTGCCTGGAGTCGTTATACAGGGATTGACTACGAGCAGTACTTC. It encodes CAWSRYTGIDYEQYF. Using reference TRBV30 and TRBJ2-7 for the parts outside the CDR3, the full variable domain is SQTIHQWPATLVQPVGSPLSLECTVEGTSNPNLYWYRQAAGRGLQLLFYSVGIGQISSEVPQNLSASRPQDRQFILSSKKLLLSDSGFYLCAWSRYTGIDYEQYFGPGTRLTVT.

The chain employs TRBV7-9 and TRBJ1-2; D is uncertain. Trimming removed 1 base from V and 2 bases from J, with 11 bases in between. There are 15 residues in the CDR3. Looked up from germline, CDR1 is SEHNR and CDR2 is FQNEAQ (reference sequence). The CDR3 reads CASSLGRSGNYGYTF. The CDR3 DNA sequence: TGTGCCAGCAGCTTAGGAAGATCGGGGAACTATGGCTACACCTTC.

In its sample, this clone was seen a few times. The V call is TRBV6-5, the J call TRBJ2-1; 7 nucleotides line up with TRBD1. The CDR3 spans 11 residues. Germline lookup yields CDR1 MNHEY and CDR2 SVGAGI. V lost 6 bases and J lost 14; bases outside the gene matches: 7. CDR3 protein: CASRRDSREFF. The CDR3 DNA reads TGTGCCAGCAGGAGGGACAGTAGGGAGTTCTTC.

The chain employs TRBV4-3 and TRBJ1-6; D is ambiguous. From germline, CDR1 is LGHNA and CDR2 YSLEER. This CDR3 region has 19 residues. Trimming cost V 0 bases and J 3 bases, with 18 bases left between them. The CDR3 region has the DNA TGCGCCAGCAGCCAAGATGAGGAGGCAGCTTCTTACTATAATTCACCCCTCCACTTT. Protein sequence: CASSQDEEAASYYNSPLHF.

On this clone itself: Compared with germline, one end of the junction differs, possibly owing to a read error. The chain is built from TRBV5-4 and TRBJ1-1; the match to TRBD1 covers 7 bases. Germline V gene data show CDR1 as SGHNT and CDR2 as YYREEE (reference sequence). The length of the CDR3 is 11 residues. The CDR3 DNA follows: TGTGCCAGCAGCTTGACGGGACAGAGCCTTTTT. Its translation: CASSLTGQSLF.